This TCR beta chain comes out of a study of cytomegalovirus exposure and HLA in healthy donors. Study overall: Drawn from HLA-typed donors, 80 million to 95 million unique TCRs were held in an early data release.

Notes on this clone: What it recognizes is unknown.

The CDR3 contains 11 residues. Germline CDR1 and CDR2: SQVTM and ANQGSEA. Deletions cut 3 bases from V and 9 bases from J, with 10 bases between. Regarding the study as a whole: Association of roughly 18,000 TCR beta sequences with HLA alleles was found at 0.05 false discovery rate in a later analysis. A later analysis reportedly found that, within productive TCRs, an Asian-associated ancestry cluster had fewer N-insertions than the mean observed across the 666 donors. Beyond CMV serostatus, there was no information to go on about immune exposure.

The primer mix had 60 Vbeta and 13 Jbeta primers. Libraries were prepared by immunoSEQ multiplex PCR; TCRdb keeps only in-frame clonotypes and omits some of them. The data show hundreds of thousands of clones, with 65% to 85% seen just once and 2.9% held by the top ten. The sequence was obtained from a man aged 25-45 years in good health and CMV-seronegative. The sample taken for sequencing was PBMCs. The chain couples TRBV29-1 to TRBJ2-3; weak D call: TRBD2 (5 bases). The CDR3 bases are TGCAGCGTTGAGGGAGCGAAGACGCAGTATTTT. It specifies CSVEGAKTQYF.